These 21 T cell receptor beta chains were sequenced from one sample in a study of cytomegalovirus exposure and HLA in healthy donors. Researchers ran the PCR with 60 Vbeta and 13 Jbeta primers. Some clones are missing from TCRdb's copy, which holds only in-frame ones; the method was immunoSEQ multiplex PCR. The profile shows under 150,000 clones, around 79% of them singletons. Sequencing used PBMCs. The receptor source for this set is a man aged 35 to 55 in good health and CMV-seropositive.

The DNA of the CDR3 is TGTGCCAGCTCACCCGACAGCGACTATGGCTACACCTTC. Its translation is CASSPDSDYGYTF. This sequence joins TRBV18 and TRBJ1-2, with D possibly TRBD1 on 5 matching bases. This CDR3 is 13 amino acids long. Trimming took 3 bases from V and 3 from J, leaving 8 bases between them. Germline assignment: CDR1 KGHSH and CDR2 LQKENI. The full variable domain, completed using reference TRBV18 and TRBJ1-2, is NAGVMQNPRHLVRRRGQEARLRCSPMKGHSHVYWYRQLPEEGLKFMVYLQKENIIDESGMPKERFSAEFPKEGPSILRIQQVVRGDSAAYFCASSPDSDYGYTFGSGTRLTVV.

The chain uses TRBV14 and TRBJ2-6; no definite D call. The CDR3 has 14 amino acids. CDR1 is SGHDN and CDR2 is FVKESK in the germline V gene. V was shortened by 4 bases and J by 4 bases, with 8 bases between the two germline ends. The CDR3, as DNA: TGTGCCAGCAGCCCCCCTCTGGGGGCCAACGTCCTGACTTTC. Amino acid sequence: CASSPPLGANVLTF.

CDR3 DNA: TGTGCCAGTAGCCCGGGACAGAACTATGGCTACACCTTC. This encodes CASSPGQNYGYTF. V gene TRBV19 combines with J gene TRBJ1-2, with TRBD1 identical over 7 bases. From germline, CDR1 is LNHDA and CDR2 SQIVND (reference sequence). With 6 bases clipped from V and 2 bases from J, the junction kept 3 bases outside the gene matches. The length of the CDR3 is 13 residues.

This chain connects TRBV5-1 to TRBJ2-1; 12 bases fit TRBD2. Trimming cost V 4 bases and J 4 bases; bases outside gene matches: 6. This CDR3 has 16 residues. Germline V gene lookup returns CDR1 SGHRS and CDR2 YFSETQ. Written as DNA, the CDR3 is TGCGCCAGCAGCGAAGGGACTAGCGGGCATTACAATGAGCAGTTCTTC. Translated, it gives CASSEGTSGHYNEQFF.

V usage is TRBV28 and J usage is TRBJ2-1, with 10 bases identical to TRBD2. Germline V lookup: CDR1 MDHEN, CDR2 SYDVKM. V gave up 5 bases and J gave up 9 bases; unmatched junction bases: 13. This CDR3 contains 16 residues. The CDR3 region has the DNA TGTGCCAGCAGTCCCCCAGGGCTAGCGGGAGCAGGTGAGCAGTTCTTC. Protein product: CASSPPGLAGAGEQFF. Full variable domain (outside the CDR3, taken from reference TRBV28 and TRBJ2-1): DVKVTQSSRYLVKRTGEKVFLECVQDMDHENMFWYRQDPGLGLRLIYFSYDVKMKEKGDIPEGYSVSREKKERFSLILESASTNQTSMYLCASSPPGLAGAGEQFFGPGTRLTVL.

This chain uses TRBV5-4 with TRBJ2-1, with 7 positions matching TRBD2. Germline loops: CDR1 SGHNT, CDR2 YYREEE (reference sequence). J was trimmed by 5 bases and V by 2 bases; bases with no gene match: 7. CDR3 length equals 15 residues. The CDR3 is CASSFYWGTNNEQFF. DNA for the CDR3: TGTGCCAGCAGCTTCTATTGGGGGACTAACAATGAGCAGTTCTTC.

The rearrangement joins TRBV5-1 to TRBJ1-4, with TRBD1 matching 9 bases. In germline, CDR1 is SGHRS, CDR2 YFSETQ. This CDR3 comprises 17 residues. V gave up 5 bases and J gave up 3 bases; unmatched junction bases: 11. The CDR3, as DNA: TGCGCCAGCAGGGCTAGGGGGACAGGGAGACCTAATGAAAAACTGTTTTTT. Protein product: CASRARGTGRPNEKLFF.

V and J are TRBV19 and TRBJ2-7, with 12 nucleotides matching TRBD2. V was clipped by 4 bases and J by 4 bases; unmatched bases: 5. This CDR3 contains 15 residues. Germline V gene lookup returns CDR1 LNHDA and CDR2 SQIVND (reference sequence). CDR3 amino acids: CASSSGTSGPYEQYF. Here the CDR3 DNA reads TGTGCCAGTAGTAGCGGGACTAGCGGGCCATACGAGCAGTACTTC.

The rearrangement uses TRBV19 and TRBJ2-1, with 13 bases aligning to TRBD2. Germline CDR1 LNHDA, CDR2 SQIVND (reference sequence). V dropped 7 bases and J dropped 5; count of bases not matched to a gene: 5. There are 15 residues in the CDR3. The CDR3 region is CASTAGTSGNNEQFF. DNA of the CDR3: TGTGCCAGTACCGCCGGGACTAGCGGGAACAATGAGCAGTTCTTC.

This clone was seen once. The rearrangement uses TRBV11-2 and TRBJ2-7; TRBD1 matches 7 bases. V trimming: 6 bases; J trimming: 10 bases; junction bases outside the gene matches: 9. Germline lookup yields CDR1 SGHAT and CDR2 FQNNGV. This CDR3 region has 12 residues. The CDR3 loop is CASSNGQDLQYF. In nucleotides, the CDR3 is TGTGCCAGCAGTAACGGACAGGACCTACAGTACTTC.

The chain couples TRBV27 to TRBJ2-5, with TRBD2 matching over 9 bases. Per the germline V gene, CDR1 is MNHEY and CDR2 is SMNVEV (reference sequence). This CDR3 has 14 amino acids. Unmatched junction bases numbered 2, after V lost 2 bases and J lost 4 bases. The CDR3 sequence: CASSLGLARETQYF. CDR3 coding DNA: TGTGCCAGCAGTTTAGGACTAGCGCGAGAGACCCAGTACTTC.

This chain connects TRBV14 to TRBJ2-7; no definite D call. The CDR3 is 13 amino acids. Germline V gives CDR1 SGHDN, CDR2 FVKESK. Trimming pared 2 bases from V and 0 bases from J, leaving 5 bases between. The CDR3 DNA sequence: TGTGCCAGCAGCCAACCTAGCTCCTACGAGCAGTACTTC. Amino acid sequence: CASSQPSSYEQYF.

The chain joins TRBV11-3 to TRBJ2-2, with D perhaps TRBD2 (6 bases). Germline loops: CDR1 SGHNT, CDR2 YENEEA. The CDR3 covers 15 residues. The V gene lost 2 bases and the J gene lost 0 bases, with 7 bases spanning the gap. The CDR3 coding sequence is TGTGCCAGCAGCTTACCGGGGGCGAACACCGGGGAGCTGTTTTTT. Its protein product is CASSLPGANTGELFF. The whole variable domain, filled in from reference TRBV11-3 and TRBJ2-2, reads EAGVVQSPRYKIIEKKQPVAFWCNPISGHNTLYWYLQNLGQGPELLIRYENEEAVDDSQLPKDRFSAERLKGVDSTLKIQPAELGDSAVYLCASSLPGANTGELFFGEGSRLTVL.

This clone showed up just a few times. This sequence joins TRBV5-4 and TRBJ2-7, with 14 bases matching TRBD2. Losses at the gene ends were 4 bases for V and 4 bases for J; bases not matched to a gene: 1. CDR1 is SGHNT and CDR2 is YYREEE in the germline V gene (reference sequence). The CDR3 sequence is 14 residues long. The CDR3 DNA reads TGTGCCAGCAGCGGGACTAGCGGGAGTTACGAGCAGTACTTC. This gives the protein CASSGTSGSYEQYF.

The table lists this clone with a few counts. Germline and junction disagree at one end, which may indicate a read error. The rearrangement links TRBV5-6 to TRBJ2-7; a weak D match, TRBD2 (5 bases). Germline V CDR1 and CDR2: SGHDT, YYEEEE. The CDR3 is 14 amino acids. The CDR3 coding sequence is TGTGCCAGCAGTCGGGTTATAACGGTGAGGGTTATTGATTTC. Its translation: CASSRVITVRVIDF.

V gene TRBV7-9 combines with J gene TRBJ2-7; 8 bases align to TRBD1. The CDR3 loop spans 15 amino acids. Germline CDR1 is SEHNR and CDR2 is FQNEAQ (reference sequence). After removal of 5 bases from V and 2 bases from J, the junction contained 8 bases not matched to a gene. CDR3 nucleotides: TGTGCCAGCAGCCTCAGGACAGGGAGCGCCTACGAGCAGTACTTC. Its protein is CASSLRTGSAYEQYF.

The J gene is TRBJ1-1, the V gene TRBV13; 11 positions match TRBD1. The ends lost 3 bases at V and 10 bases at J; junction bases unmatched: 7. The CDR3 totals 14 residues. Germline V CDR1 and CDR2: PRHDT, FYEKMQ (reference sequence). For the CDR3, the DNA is TGTGCCAGCAGCTTGGGACAGGGGGTCCTTGGAGCTTTCTTT. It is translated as CASSLGQGVLGAFF.

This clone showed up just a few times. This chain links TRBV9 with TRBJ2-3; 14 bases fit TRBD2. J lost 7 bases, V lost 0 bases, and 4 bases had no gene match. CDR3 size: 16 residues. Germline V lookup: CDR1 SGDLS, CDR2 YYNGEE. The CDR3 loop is CASSVGLAGGPYTQYF. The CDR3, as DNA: TGTGCCAGCAGCGTAGGACTAGCGGGAGGGCCCTATACGCAGTATTTT.

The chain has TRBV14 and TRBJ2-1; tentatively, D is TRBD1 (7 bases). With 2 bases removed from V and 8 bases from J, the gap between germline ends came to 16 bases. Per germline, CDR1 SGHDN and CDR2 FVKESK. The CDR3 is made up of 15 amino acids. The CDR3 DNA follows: TGTGCCAGCAGCCAATTCAGGGGGGAAAGCGATGAGCAGTTCTTC. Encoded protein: CASSQFRGESDEQFF.

CDR3 nucleotide sequence: TGTGCCAGCAGCTGGGTAGGGGTCGGGGAGCTGTTTTTT. As protein: CASSWVGVGELFF. The chain is built from TRBV5-6 and TRBJ2-2; TRBD1 is a possible D gene (5 bases). In germline, CDR1 is SGHDT, CDR2 YYEEEE. Trimming removed 3 bases at V and 7 bases at J, with 10 bases between. The CDR3 has 13 amino acids.

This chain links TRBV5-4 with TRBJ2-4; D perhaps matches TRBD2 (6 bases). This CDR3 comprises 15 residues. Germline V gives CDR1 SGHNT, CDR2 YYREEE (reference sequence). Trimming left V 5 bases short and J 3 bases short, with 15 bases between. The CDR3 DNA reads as TGTGCCAGCAGTAAAGACCCCGGGGGCAAAAACATTCAGTACTTC. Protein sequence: CASSKDPGGKNIQYF.